This entry describes one TCR beta chain. This may stem from a read error, because a much larger clone lies one nucleotide away. These data come from a study of neurological immune-mediated disorders. TCRdb reprocessed the 5' RACE reads via MiXCR and lists one record per CDR3 protein. The sample consists of 65,000 to 80,000 distinct CDR3 sequences, approximately 4.6% of them appearing once. This sequence was found in a woman in her 70s with multiple sclerosis. The specimen was PBMCs.

The CDR3 reads CARTSSGGNTGELFF. The CDR3 region has the DNA TGCGCCAGAACCTCAAGCGGCGGCAACACCGGGGAGCTGTTTTTT. V usage is TRBV5-1 and J usage is TRBJ2-2, with a possible D match to TRBD2 (5 bases). Germline lookup yields CDR1 SGHRS and CDR2 YFSETQ. Trimming pared 8 bases from V and 2 bases from J, leaving 16 bases between. The CDR3 contains 15 residues.